The T cell receptor beta chain described here comes from a study of blood T cell repertoires in COVID-19. Per the original data handling: Estimation of nucleated cell counts was performed using reference gene primer amplification. This table comes from immunoSEQ multiplex PCR, and its TCRdb copy is limited to in-frame clones, with some not included. D and trimming come from the DNA, and the V and J calls and clone size come from that table. Seen here are over 60,000 clones, around 82% observed once, and the top ten hold 15% to 20%. J gave up 7 bases and V 2 bases, and 2 bases lay outside the gene matches. The CDR3 is 13 amino acids. The germline gives CDR1 SEHNR, CDR2 FQNEAQ (reference sequence).

V and J are TRBV7-9 and TRBJ1-2; 9 positions match TRBD1. What was sequenced was peripheral blood. This TCR was recovered from a man older than 75 with active COVID-19. CDR3 sequence reads: CASSLQDRGGYTF. CDR3 nucleotide sequence: TGTGCCAGCAGCTTACAGGACAGGGGTGGCTACACCTTC.